One TCR beta chain is described in this entry. What it recognizes is unknown. The CDR3 is 16 amino acids. Germline V gene sequence: CDR1 MDHEN, CDR2 SYDVKM. V lost 4 bases, J lost 6 bases, and 11 bases stayed unmatched. Repertoires were generated with immunoSEQ multiplex PCR, while TCRdb's copy carries only in-frame clones and drops some. The sample holds around 210,000 clones; less than 95% are singletons and the top ten take around 1.7%. This entry belongs to a study of T cell responses to AZD1222 COVID-19 vaccine. Findings of the study overall: Variant regions that are unmutated are reportedly the target of nearly half of spike-specific TCRs. Clonal diversity may have been underestimated, and the donors were mostly white British, with more females than males. Of the AZD1222 recipients, only 5 to 7 were seropositive at baseline. The study found Spike-specific TCR breadth and depth rose after two AZD1222 doses.

The source is an adult who received the MenACWY meningococcal vaccine as a control. The source was peripheral blood, collected 28 days after the second dose of the MenACWY control vaccine. V and J are TRBV28 and TRBJ2-7; 11 positions agree with TRBD2. CDR3 amino acids: CASSSHTSGSWGEQYF. The CDR3 DNA sequence: TGTGCCAGCAGTTCCCACACTAGCGGGAGCTGGGGCGAGCAGTACTTC.